These 20 T cell receptor beta chains were sequenced from one sample in a study of T-cell reconstitution after alpha-beta-depleted transplantation in children. Library preparation (for TCRbeta) was performed with unique molecular identifiers. MiXCR was run by TCRdb on the PCR reads, yielding one entry per CDR3 protein. The sample has 130,000 to 150,000 distinct CDR3 sequences, more than 8% seen once. The sequences come from PBMCs, mostly from graft donor cells, collected 180 days after TCRalphabeta/CD19-depleted stem cell transplant. These receptors were collected from a female patient between 2 and 15 years old who had a stem cell transplant for congenital amegakaryocytic thrombocytopenia, so the T cells may come from the graft donor.

This clonotype was found a few times. This chain links TRBV4-3 with TRBJ2-3; D is ambiguous. The CDR3 extends over 15 amino acids. V lost 2 bases and J lost 0, with 9 bases in between. Germline CDR1 reads LGHNA; CDR2 reads YSLEER. CDR3 nucleotide sequence: TGCGCCAGCAGCCAACTAATTACTAGCACAGATACGCAGTATTTT. Translation gives CASSQLITSTDTQYF.

Comment on this clonotype: A much larger clone differs from this one at a single base, so this may be a read error. The CDR3 coding sequence is TGTGCCAGCAGCGCTTTTCCAGGGGGCACTGAGCCCCAGCATTTT. Amino acids: CASSAFPGGTEPQHF. The gene calls are TRBV9 and TRBJ1-5, with 8 positions matching TRBD1. After removal of 3 bases from V and 8 bases from J, the junction contained 10 bases not matched to a gene. In germline, CDR1 is SGDLS, CDR2 YYNGEE. CDR3 length equals 15 residues.

CDR3: CSARTLRLTYNEQFF. Here the CDR3 DNA reads TGCAGTGCTAGAACATTGCGCCTAACCTACAATGAGCAGTTCTTC. This sequence joins TRBV20-1 and TRBJ2-1; no definite D call. Germline V gene sequence: CDR1 DFQATT, CDR2 SNEGSKA (reference sequence). Trimming shortened V by 2 bases and J by 2 bases, and 13 bases separated the two germline ends. The CDR3 spans 15 residues.

This clonotype appeared many times. J is TRBJ1-2 and V is TRBV4-1, with 10 nucleotides matching TRBD1. This CDR3 has 15 residues. V trimming: 4 bases; J trimming: 5 bases; junction bases outside the gene matches: 7. The germline V gene has CDR1 MGHRA and CDR2 YSYEKL. The CDR3 loop reads CASSPRQGARYGYTF. CDR3 nucleotide sequence: TGCGCCAGCAGCCCACGACAGGGGGCGCGTTATGGCTACACCTTC.

This clonotype was recorded a few times. The chain carries TRBV28 and TRBJ2-1; the D gene is possibly TRBD1 (6 bases). Germline V gives CDR1 MDHEN, CDR2 SYDVKM. The CDR3 extends over 15 amino acids. Trimming left V 7 bases short and J 3 bases short, with 16 bases between. The CDR3 is CASTLEWGRYNEQFF. CDR3 in DNA: TGTGCCAGCACCTTGGAGTGGGGGCGCTACAATGAGCAGTTCTTC. The whole variable domain, filled in from reference TRBV28 and TRBJ2-1, reads DVKVTQSSRYLVKRTGEKVFLECVQDMDHENMFWYRQDPGLGLRLIYFSYDVKMKEKGDIPEGYSVSREKKERFSLILESASTNQTSMYLCASTLEWGRYNEQFFGPGTRLTVL.

The sample holds many counts of this clonotype. The J gene is TRBJ2-1, the V gene TRBV5-1, with D possibly matching TRBD1 (5 bases). This CDR3 is built from 15 residues. Trimming took 4 bases from V and 4 from J, leaving 15 bases between them. The germline V gene has CDR1 SGHRS and CDR2 YFSETQ. The CDR3 protein is CASSIRVSEYNEQFF. CDR3 nucleotides: TGCGCCAGCAGCATCAGGGTCAGTGAGTACAATGAGCAGTTCTTC.

This clonotype was seen ten or more times. The chain is built from TRBV19 and TRBJ2-7; 8 nucleotides align to TRBD2. J was trimmed by 5 bases and V by 8 bases; bases with no gene match: 11. CDR3 length: 14 residues. The germline CDR1 and CDR2 sequences are LNHDA and SQIVND (reference sequence). The CDR3 here is CASRPGGILNEQYF. In nucleotides, the CDR3 is TGTGCCAGTCGCCCGGGAGGGATTCTGAACGAGCAGTACTTC. The variable domain in full, completed from reference TRBV19 and TRBJ2-7, reads DGGITQSPKYLFRKEGQNVTLSCEQNLNHDAMYWYRQDPGQGLRLIYYSQIVNDFQKGDIAEGYSVSREKKESFPLTVTSAQKNPTAFYLCASRPGGILNEQYFGPGTRLTVT.

This clonotype was found many times. This chain links TRBV5-1 with TRBJ2-3, with 9 bases matching TRBD1. Germline lookup yields CDR1 SGHRS and CDR2 YFSETQ. Trimming removed 7 bases from V and 4 bases from J; junction bases left unmatched: 4. The CDR3 totals 13 residues. The CDR3 sequence is CASRDRAPDTQYF. The CDR3 DNA sequence: TGCGCCAGCCGGGACAGGGCTCCAGATACGCAGTATTTT.

This clonotype was counted at least ten times. The chain has TRBV5-1 and TRBJ1-4; 8 nucleotides match TRBD1. The J segment lost 4 bases and the V segment lost 4 bases, leaving 3 bases of the junction unmatched. CDR3 length: 14 amino acids. Germline CDR1 and CDR2: SGHRS and YFSETQ. CDR3 protein: CASSPGQGNEKLFF. The CDR3 region has the DNA TGCGCCAGCAGCCCTGGACAGGGTAATGAAAAACTGTTTTTT.

This clonotype was seen ten or more times. The V and J genes are TRBV27 and TRBJ2-3; D not certain. The V end lost 4 bases, the J end lost 6 bases, and 8 bases lay between the germline ends. CDR1 MNHEY and CDR2 SMNVEV come from the germline V gene (reference sequence). The CDR3 loop spans 12 amino acids. CDR3: CASSSYKDTQYF. DNA of the CDR3: TGTGCCAGCAGTTCTTATAAGGATACGCAGTATTTT.

This clonotype has ten or more counts. The chain employs TRBV5-1 and TRBJ2-2; D possibly corresponds to TRBD2 (5 bases). This CDR3 region has 15 residues. The germline V gene has CDR1 SGHRS and CDR2 YFSETQ. Trimming pared 1 base from V and 0 bases from J, leaving 7 bases between. CDR3 sequence (DNA): TGCGCCAGCAGCTTGACTAGTTCGAACACCGGGGAGCTGTTTTTT. Translating it yields CASSLTSSNTGELFF. Complete variable domain (other parts from reference TRBV5-1 and TRBJ2-2): KAGVTQTPRYLIKTRGQQVTLSCSPISGHRSVSWYQQTPGQGLQFLFEYFSETQRNKGNFPGRFSGRQFSNSRSEMNVSTLELGDSALYLCASSLTSSNTGELFFGEGSRLTVL.

This clonotype has ten or more counts. The chain couples TRBV5-1 to TRBJ2-7; D gene unclear. The V gene lost 4 bases and the J gene lost 5 bases, with 10 bases spanning the gap. This CDR3 is built from 12 residues. Germline lookup yields CDR1 SGHRS and CDR2 YFSETQ. The CDR3 DNA sequence: TGCGCCAGCAGCCCTGACTGGAACGAGCAGTACTTC. Its protein is CASSPDWNEQYF.

In this sample, this clonotype turned up many times. The genes are TRBV15 and TRBJ2-7; no definite D call. Trimming removed 3 bases at V and 0 bases at J, with 6 bases between. This CDR3 is built from 13 residues. Germline-derived CDR1 and CDR2 are LNHNV and YYDKDF (reference sequence). CDR3 protein: CATSSEISYEQYF. The CDR3 DNA reads as TGTGCCACCAGCAGTGAGATCTCCTACGAGCAGTACTTC.

The table lists this clonotype with many counts. The chain couples TRBV15 to TRBJ2-1; 11 positions match TRBD2. The CDR3 has 14 amino acids. Germline CDR1 reads LNHNV; CDR2 reads YYDKDF (reference sequence). The V segment lost 7 bases and the J segment 1 base; nucleotides outside the gene matches: 0. CDR3 region: CATTSGRSYNEQFF. CDR3 in DNA: TGTGCCACCACTAGCGGGAGGTCCTACAATGAGCAGTTCTTC.

As for this clonotype: Possible read error: a much larger clone is one base away. The chain uses TRBV14 and TRBJ1-1, with 12 bases aligning to TRBD1. The germline V gene has CDR1 SGHDN and CDR2 FVKESK. The CDR3 loop spans 17 amino acids. CDR3 sequence (DNA): TGTGCCAGCAGCCAAGATGGTGGGACAGGGGGCCTCACTGAAGCTTTATTT. Residues: CASSQDGGTGGLTEALF.

This clonotype was found many times. This chain links TRBV7-6 with TRBJ1-2; tentatively, D is TRBD1 (6 bases). Trimming left V 5 bases short and J 3 bases short, with 10 bases between. Germline V CDR1 and CDR2: SGHVS, FNYEAQ. The CDR3 is 13 amino acids. CDR3 amino acids: CASSHHRDYGYTF. Written as DNA, the CDR3 is TGTGCCAGCAGCCACCACAGGGACTATGGCTACACCTTC.

This clonotype occurred many times. The V gene is TRBV7-9, the J gene TRBJ2-7, with TRBD1 matching 8 bases. The CDR3 sequence is 12 residues long. The junction had 2 bases not matched to a gene; V was cut back by 4 bases and J by 6 bases. Germline loops: CDR1 SEHNR, CDR2 FQNEAQ (reference sequence). The CDR3 protein is CASSSQGAEQYF. The CDR3 nucleotides read TGTGCCAGCAGCTCCCAGGGGGCCGAGCAGTACTTC.

This clonotype was seen many times. The chain employs TRBV12-3 or TRBV12-4 and TRBJ2-2; D gene uncertain. This CDR3 region has 14 residues. The V end lost 8 bases, the J end lost 0 bases, and 10 bases lay between the germline ends. Here the CDR3 reads CASRRDANTGELFF. DNA of the CDR3: TGTGCCAGCCGACGAGACGCGAACACCGGGGAGCTGTTTTTT.

This clonotype has at least ten counts. This rearrangement joins TRBV12-3 or TRBV12-4 to TRBJ1-3; D is unresolved. The CDR3 length is 14 residues. Trimming removed 7 bases from V and 0 bases from J, with 10 bases in between. DNA for the CDR3: TGTGCCAGCAAAATGGCCGGCTCTGGAAACACCATATATTTT. Protein: CASKMAGSGNTIYF.

This clonotype was seen repeatedly, ten times or more. The chain is built from TRBV7-3 and TRBJ1-2; D unclear. CDR3 length equals 12 residues. Trimming cost V 5 bases and J 9 bases, with 13 bases left between them. Germline CDR1 and CDR2: SGHTA and FQGTGA. The CDR3 is CASSPDGSRYTF. CDR3 in DNA: TGTGCCAGCAGCCCAGACGGTTCGCGCTACACCTTC. The whole variable domain, filled in from reference TRBV7-3 and TRBJ1-2, reads GAGVSQTPSNKVTEKGKYVELRCDPISGHTALYWYRQSLGQGPEFLIYFQGTGAADDSGLPNDRFFAVRPEGSVSTLKIQRTERGDSAVYLCASSPDGSRYTFGSGTRLTVV.